Shown below are 25 T cell receptor beta chains from a single sample sequenced in a study of T cell repertoires in cytomegalovirus infection. Their antigen targets remain unknown. TCRdb re-called the reads with MiXCR, one entry per CDR3 protein. The table shows some 920,000 distinct CDR3 sequences, with 25% to 40% occurring only once. The sequencing used cultured CD8+ T cells from PBMCs, collected from culture after CMV antigen stimulation. The receptors derive from a human donor in good health (CMV status not recorded). Some clones in this sample may be carry-over from other donors' samples.

The chain employs TRBV7-9 and TRBJ1-1, with D uncertain. Germline assignment: CDR1 SEHNR and CDR2 FQNEAQ (reference sequence). V shed 1 base and J shed 6 bases, with 18 bases lying between them. The CDR3 is made up of 16 amino acids. CDR3 DNA sequence: TGTGCCAGCAGCTTAGTTGGGAACAAGGGTGAGGCTGAAGCTTTCTTT. Translating gives CASSLVGNKGEAEAFF.

This chain uses TRBV29-1 with TRBJ2-1, with D uncertain. The CDR3 length is 14 residues. V was clipped by 1 base and J by 2 bases, with 9 bases between them. The germline gives CDR1 SQVTM, CDR2 ANQGSEA. CDR3 DNA sequence: TGCAGCGTTGAAGGTAGGGCGACCTACAATGAGCAGTTCTTC. Translated, it gives CSVEGRATYNEQFF.

The J gene is TRBJ2-7, the V gene TRBV7-2; D not resolved. This CDR3 is built from 15 residues. Germline V lookup: CDR1 SGHTA, CDR2 FQGNSA. Trimming took 1 base from V and 2 from J, leaving 12 bases between them. The CDR3 nucleotides read TGTGCCAGCAGCTTAGAAGGACCCGTAGCCTACGAGCAGTACGTC. Translated, it gives CASSLEGPVAYEQYV.

This clonotype has more than one count but fewer than ten. The chain carries TRBV19 and TRBJ1-2, with TRBD1 identical over 7 bases. With V trimmed by 6 bases and J by 3 bases, 16 bases remained unmatched. Germline CDR1 reads LNHDA; CDR2 reads SQIVND (reference sequence). This CDR3 spans 17 amino acids. For the CDR3, the DNA is TGTGCCAGTAGCCCACCGGACAGGTGGCATCCAGACTATGGCTACACCTTC. As protein: CASSPPDRWHPDYGYTF.

This clonotype was observed a few times. The chain carries TRBV12-3 or TRBV12-4 and TRBJ1-5, with 7 bases fitting TRBD1. With 6 bases clipped from V and 6 bases from J, the junction kept 8 bases outside the gene matches. This CDR3 has 14 residues. In DNA, the CDR3 is TGTGCCAGCAGCCAAGACAGGGTTGGTCAGCCCCAGCATTTT. Translating it yields CASSQDRVGQPQHF.

This clonotype was observed a few times. The chain uses TRBV5-5 and TRBJ2-1; D gene unclear. Trimming removed 0 bases at V and 6 bases at J, with 7 bases between. Per germline, CDR1 SGHKS and CDR2 YYEKEE (reference sequence). This CDR3 spans 13 amino acids. The CDR3 is CASSLDLVNEQFF. In DNA form, the CDR3 reads TGTGCCAGCAGCTTGGACCTGGTCAATGAGCAGTTCTTC.

This clonotype was found many times. The V call is TRBV6-2 or TRBV6-3, the J call TRBJ1-1; possible D gene TRBD1, 5 bases. The CDR3 extends over 15 amino acids. Germline V gene sequence: CDR1 MNHEY, CDR2 SVGEGT. The V end was cut by 2 bases, the J end by 3 bases, with 13 bases between. DNA for the CDR3: TGTGCCAGCAGTTACGACCGGGGACGGGACACTGAAGCTTTCTTT. Translation: CASSYDRGRDTEAFF.

This clonotype was counted between two and nine times. The chain recombines TRBV6-5 with TRBJ2-2; 11 bases align to TRBD2. Germline V gene data show CDR1 as MNHEY and CDR2 as SVGAGI. This CDR3 spans 17 amino acids. The trim removed 6 bases at V and 0 bases at J, leaving 6 bases unmatched. For the CDR3, the DNA is TGTGCCAGCAGCGGACTAGCGGGTCTCGCGAACACCGGGGAGCTGTTTTTT. Translating gives CASSGLAGLANTGELFF.

This chain uses TRBV7-9 with TRBJ1-1; no clear D gene. The CDR3 length is 10 residues. Germline V CDR1 and CDR2: SEHNR, FQNEAQ (reference sequence). The germline V and J ends were trimmed by 3 bases and 7 bases, with 3 bases remaining between them. DNA for the CDR3: TGTGCCAGCAGCTTCAGTGAAGCTTTCTTT. Translated: CASSFSEAFF.

This clonotype was seen more than once but under ten times. The J gene is TRBJ1-5, the V gene TRBV19; D is uncertain. Germline lookup yields CDR1 LNHDA and CDR2 SQIVND (reference sequence). CDR3 length equals 18 residues. V dropped 5 bases and J dropped 0 bases, with 20 bases sitting between them. The CDR3 DNA follows: TGTGCCAGTAGTCCATCATTTTCAGTGGCTTATAGCAATCAGCCCCAGCATTTT. Translation: CASSPSFSVAYSNQPQHF.

Concerning this clonotype: This may stem from a read error, because a much larger clone lies one nucleotide away. The V and J genes are TRBV7-9 and TRBJ1-6; maybe TRBD1 (6 bases). The CDR3 is made up of 17 amino acids. Per germline, CDR1 SEHNR and CDR2 FQNEAQ (reference sequence). For the CDR3, the DNA is TGTGCCAACAGCTCTCACGACCTCCGGGGGGCTGCTTCACCCCTCCACTTT. It specifies CANSSHDLRGAASPLHF.

This clonotype was detected many times. The chain combines TRBV7-8 with TRBJ2-7; TRBD1 is a possible D gene (5 bases). Germline CDR1 and CDR2: SGHVS and FQNEAQ. The germline V and J ends were trimmed by 2 bases and 0 bases, with 8 bases remaining between them. This CDR3 comprises 14 residues. CDR3 region: CASSLYRNSYEQYF. DNA for the CDR3: TGTGCCAGCAGCTTATACAGGAACTCCTACGAGCAGTACTTC. The full variable domain, its missing parts supplied by reference TRBV7-8 and TRBJ2-7, is GAGVSQSPRYKVAKRGQDVALRCDPISGHVSLFWYQQALGQGPEFLTYFQNEAQLDKSGLPSDRFFAERPEGSVSTLKIQRTQQEDSAVYLCASSLYRNSYEQYFGPGTRLTVT.

This rearrangement joins TRBV2 to TRBJ1-2; D perhaps matches TRBD1 (6 bases). Trimming removed 0 bases at V and 4 bases at J, with 9 bases between. The CDR3 runs to 14 residues. Germline CDR1 SNHLY, CDR2 FYNNEI. DNA of the CDR3: TGTGCCAGCAGTGAAGCCGGACAGCCCTATGGCTACACCTTC. Its protein product is CASSEAGQPYGYTF.

The CDR3 region is CSARARHHHGYTF. The CDR3 region has the DNA TGCAGTGCTAGAGCACGGCACCATCATGGCTACACCTTC. The chain joins TRBV20-1 to TRBJ1-2; no reliable D call. The CDR3 is 13 residues long. Trimming took off 1 base at V and 6 bases at J, with 12 bases between the two ends. Germline CDR1 is DFQATT and CDR2 is SNEGSKA (reference sequence).

This clonotype has a single count. This chain uses TRBV29-1 with TRBJ1-2, with D unresolved. Trimming left V 1 base short and J 3 bases short, with 6 bases between. CDR3 size: 12 residues. Germline V gene data show CDR1 as SQVTM and CDR2 as ANQGSEA. The CDR3 DNA reads TGCAGCGTTGAAGGAAGTGACTATGGCTACACCTTC. Translating it yields CSVEGSDYGYTF.

The V call is TRBV4-3, the J call TRBJ2-3, with D maybe TRBD2 (6 bases). The germline gives CDR1 LGHNA, CDR2 YSLEER. There are 15 residues in the CDR3. With 3 bases removed from V and 2 bases from J, the gap between germline ends came to 12 bases. CDR3 coding DNA: TGCGCCAGCAGCCATGCTTGGACTAACACAGATACGCAGTATTTT. Protein sequence: CASSHAWTNTDTQYF.

A few counts support this clonotype. The gene calls are TRBV7-9 and TRBJ2-2; no firm D call. CDR1 is SEHNR and CDR2 is FQNEAQ in the germline V gene (reference sequence). The CDR3 is made up of 14 amino acids. Trimming took 5 bases from V and 0 from J, leaving 7 bases between them. The CDR3 nucleotides are TGTGCCAGCAGCGGTCCGGCGAACACCGGGGAGCTGTTTTTT. This sequence encodes CASSGPANTGELFF. Full variable domain (missing parts from reference TRBV7-9 and TRBJ2-2): DTGVSQNPRHKITKRGQNVTFRCDPISEHNRLYWYRQTLGQGPEFLTYFQNEAQLEKSRLLSDRFSAERPKGSFSTLEIQRTEQGDSAMYLCASSGPANTGELFFGEGSRLTVL.

V gene TRBV6-1 combines with J gene TRBJ2-3; D ambiguous. Trimming removed 7 bases from V and 4 bases from J, with 9 bases in between. CDR3 length: 12 amino acids. CDR1 is MNHNS, CDR2 SASEGT, per germline. The CDR3 loop reads CASMSGPDTQYF. The CDR3 region has the DNA TGTGCCAGCATGTCCGGCCCAGATACGCAGTATTTT.

This clonotype was counted ten times or more. V gene TRBV7-2 combines with J gene TRBJ2-7; the D gene is possibly TRBD2 (6 bases). V was trimmed by 4 bases and J by 4 bases, leaving 17 bases between them. Germline loops: CDR1 SGHTA, CDR2 FQGNSA. There are 15 residues in the CDR3. In DNA form, the CDR3 reads TGTGCCAGCAGCTCCAGGGCCTCCGGGGGTTACGAGCAGTACGTC. Amino acids: CASSSRASGGYEQYV.

This clonotype showed up just a few times. The chain is built from TRBV2 and TRBJ2-2, with TRBD1 matching 7 bases. The germline V gene has CDR1 SNHLY and CDR2 FYNNEI. This CDR3 is built from 15 residues. Trimming removed 11 bases from V and 0 bases from J; junction bases left unmatched: 9. The CDR3 DNA sequence: TGTGCCTCAACTACGGGGACAGCGAACACCGGGGAGCTGTTTTTT. Translation gives CASTTGTANTGELFF.

In this sample, this clonotype turned up many times. The genes are TRBV5-1 and TRBJ2-2; D not resolved. Between the trimmed V and J ends, which lost 1 base and 0 bases, there was a span of 7 bases. Looked up from germline, CDR1 is SGHRS and CDR2 is YFSETQ. CDR3 length equals 15 residues. The CDR3 loop is CASSLLISNTGELFF. As DNA, the CDR3 is TGCGCCAGCAGCTTGTTAATTTCGAACACCGGGGAGCTGTTTTTT.

Ten or more counts support this clonotype. V gene TRBV7-2 combines with J gene TRBJ2-7, with D perhaps TRBD2 (7 bases). The CDR3 has 13 amino acids. CDR1 is SGHTA and CDR2 is FQGNSA in the germline V gene. Trimming cost V 10 bases and J 0 bases, with 13 bases left between them. In DNA form, the CDR3 reads TGTGCCACCGCGGGGGCCGCCTCCTACGAGCAGTACTTC. It yields the protein CATAGAASYEQYF.

This clonotype showed up just a few times. The J gene is TRBJ2-1, the V gene TRBV7-9; 11 bases line up with TRBD2. J gave up 2 bases and V 6 bases, and 6 bases lay outside the gene matches. Germline loops: CDR1 SEHNR, CDR2 FQNEAQ (reference sequence). The CDR3 is 16 amino acids. CDR3 residues: CASRMTSGATYNEQFF. CDR3 nucleotide sequence: TGTGCCAGCAGAATGACTAGCGGGGCCACCTACAATGAGCAGTTCTTC.

About this clonotype itself: Just one base apart from a much larger clone, this may be a read error. The chain recombines TRBV2 with TRBJ2-2, with 8 bases aligning to TRBD1. The CDR3 loop spans 14 amino acids. CDR1 and CDR2 (germline): SNHLY, FYNNEI. Trimming took 5 bases from V and 6 from J; bases not matched to a gene: 5. This chain's CDR3 is CASSPRTGPGELFF. The CDR3 nucleotides read TGTGCCAGCAGTCCCCGGACAGGGCCCGGGGAGCTGTTTTTT.

In this sample, this clonotype turned up many times. Here the CDR3 DNA reads TGTGCCAGCAGCTTAGAGTCCTTGCGCACAGATACGCAGTATTTT. Translation gives CASSLESLRTDTQYF. This sequence joins TRBV7-2 and TRBJ2-3; D is uncertain. The CDR3 is made up of 15 amino acids. Germline lookup yields CDR1 SGHTA and CDR2 FQGNSA. Deletions cut 1 base from V and 1 base from J, with 9 bases between.